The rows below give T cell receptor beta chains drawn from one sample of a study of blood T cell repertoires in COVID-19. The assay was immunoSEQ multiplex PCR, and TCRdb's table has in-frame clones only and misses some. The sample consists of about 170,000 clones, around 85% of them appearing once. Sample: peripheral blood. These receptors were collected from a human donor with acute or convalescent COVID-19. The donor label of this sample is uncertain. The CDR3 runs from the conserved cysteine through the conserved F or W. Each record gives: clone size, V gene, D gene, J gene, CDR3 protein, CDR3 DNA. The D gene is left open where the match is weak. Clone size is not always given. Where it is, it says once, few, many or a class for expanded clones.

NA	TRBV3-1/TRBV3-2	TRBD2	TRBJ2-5	CASSQDSGLAGFQETQYF	TGTGCCAGCAGCCAAGATTCGGGACTAGCGGGGTTCCAAGAGACCCAGTACTTC
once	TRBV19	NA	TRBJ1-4	CASSIQGNEKLFF	TGTGCCAGTAGTATTCAGGGTAATGAAAAACTGTTTTTT
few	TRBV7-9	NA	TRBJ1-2	CASSFSAAGDNGYTF	TGTGCCAGCAGCTTTTCCGCGGCGGGGGATAATGGCTACACCTTC
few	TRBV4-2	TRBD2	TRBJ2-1	CASSPGLAGGNEQFF	TGTGCCAGCAGCCCGGGACTAGCGGGGGGGAATGAGCAGTTCTTC
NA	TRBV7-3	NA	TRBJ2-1	CASSTQPGSYNEQFF	TGTGCCAGCAGCACCCAGCCGGGCTCCTACAATGAGCAGTTCTTC
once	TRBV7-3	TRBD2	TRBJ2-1	CASSPRGGGTDEQFF	TGTGCCAGCAGCCCGCGGGGGGGAGGAACAGATGAGCAGTTCTTC
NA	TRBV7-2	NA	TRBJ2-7	CASTNPTYEQYF	TGTGCCAGCACCAATCCCACCTACGAGCAGTACTTC
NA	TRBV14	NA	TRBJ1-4	CASSQGARSWGGSEKLFF	TGTGCCAGCAGCCAAGGTGCTCGATCGTGGGGGGGGAGTGAAAAACTGTTTTTT
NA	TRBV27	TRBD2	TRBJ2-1	CASSSLERGPFNEQFF	TGTGCCAGCAGCTCCCTCGAGCGGGGGCCTTTCAATGAGCAGTTCTTC
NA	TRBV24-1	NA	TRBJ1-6	CATIHGGSPLHF	TGTGCCACCATCCATGGGGGGTCACCCCTCCACTTT
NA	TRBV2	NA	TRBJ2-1	CASKKEGQGNEQFF	TGTGCCAGCAAGAAGGAGGGCCAAGGGAATGAGCAGTTCTTC
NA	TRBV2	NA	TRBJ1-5	CASSVNSPRWPNQPQHF	TGTGCCAGCAGTGTTAACAGCCCCCGGTGGCCCAATCAGCCCCAGCATTTT
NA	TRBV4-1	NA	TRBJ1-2	CASSRQQGWYGYTF	TGCGCCAGCAGCCGCCAACAGGGTTGGTATGGCTACACCTTC
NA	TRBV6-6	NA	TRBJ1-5	CASSRKGDNNQPQHF	TGTGCCAGCAGTAGGAAGGGGGATAACAATCAGCCCCAGCATTTT
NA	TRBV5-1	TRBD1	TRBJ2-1	CASKGTGVNEQFF	TGCGCCAGCAAGGGGACAGGGGTGAATGAGCAGTTCTTC
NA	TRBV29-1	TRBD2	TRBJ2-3	CSMDGGSTDTQYF	TGCAGCATGGACGGGGGGAGCACAGATACGCAGTATTTT
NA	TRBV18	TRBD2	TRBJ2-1	CASSPGRTSGVNEQFF	TGTGCCAGCTCACCAGGGAGGACTAGCGGGGTTAATGAGCAGTTCTTC
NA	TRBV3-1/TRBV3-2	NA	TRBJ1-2	CASSQWGFETGRNYGYTF	TGTGCCAGCAGCCAATGGGGGTTTGAGACAGGTCGCAACTATGGCTACACCTTC
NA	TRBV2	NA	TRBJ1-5	CASSGRTVYSNQPQHF	TGTGCCAGCAGTGGGAGGACAGTATATAGCAATCAGCCCCAGCATTTT
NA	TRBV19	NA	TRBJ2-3	CASSHHRFSTDTQYF	TGTGCCAGTAGTCATCACAGGTTCTCCACAGATACGCAGTATTTT
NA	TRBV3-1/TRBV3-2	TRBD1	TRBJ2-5	CASSPGTVEQETQYF	TGTGCCAGCAGCCCCGGGACAGTCGAACAAGAGACCCAGTACTTC
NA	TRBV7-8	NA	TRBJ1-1	CASSLFGDTEAFF	TGTGCCAGCAGCTTATTCGGGGACACTGAAGCTTTCTTT
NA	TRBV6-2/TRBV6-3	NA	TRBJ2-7	CASSSRTVVIDYEQYF	TGTGCCAGCAGTTCCCGGACAGTAGTGATAGACTACGAGCAGTACTTC
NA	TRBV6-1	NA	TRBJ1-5	CATQGSNNQPQHF	TGTGCCACCCAGGGTTCGAACAATCAGCCCCAGCATTTT
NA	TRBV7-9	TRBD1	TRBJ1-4	CASSITPGQEGIRLFF	TGTGCCAGCAGCATAACTCCGGGACAGGAAGGGATACGACTGTTTTTT
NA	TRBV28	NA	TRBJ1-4	CASSLPEKLFF	TGTGCCAGCAGCCTACCTGAAAAACTGTTTTTT
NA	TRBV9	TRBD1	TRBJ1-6	CASSESLGTGNYNSPLHF	TGTGCCAGCAGCGAGTCTCTGGGGACAGGGAACTATAATTCACCCCTCCACTTT
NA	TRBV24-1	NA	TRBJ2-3	CATSNSGRTQYF	TGTGCCACCAGTAACAGCGGTCGTACGCAGTATTTT
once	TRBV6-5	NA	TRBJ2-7	CASSLQRSYEQYF	TGTGCCAGCAGTCTACAGAGATCCTACGAGCAGTACTTC
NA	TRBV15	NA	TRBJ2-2	CATMEPPPNGELFF	TGTGCCACCATGGAGCCTCCTCCAAACGGGGAGCTGTTTTTT
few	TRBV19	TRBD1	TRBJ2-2	CASSKGQVNTGELFF	TGTGCCAGTAGTAAGGGACAGGTAAACACCGGGGAGCTGTTTTTT